The clone carrying this TCR beta chain occurred a few times. Its antigen is currently unknown. Each donor gave one heparinised blood draw averaging roughly 100 mL. This entry is derived from a study of beta chain features in type 1 diabetes. Study-wide results and caveats: Insertions at VDJ junctions were less frequent in type 1 diabetes patients. These patients also deleted more nucleotides at the same junctions. An over-representation of cells with high TCR expression could result from cDNA sequencing. Moderate yet significant TCRB CDR3 shortening was seen in Type 1 diabetes patients in all four CD4+ subsets.

Reverse transcription of all isolated RNA meant that expressed TCRB transcripts were sequenced. Data came from immunoSEQ multiplex PCR; TCRdb stores just in-frame clones and leaves some out. Here the sample spans 50,000 to 65,000 clones, roughly 39% being singletons. This sequence was found in a young man with type 1 diabetes. The sample consisted of Tregs from blood.

The CDR3 nucleotides read TGTGCCAGCAGCCCAACGGGAGATACGCAGTATTTT. Amino acids: CASSPTGDTQYF. The chain links TRBV7-2 to TRBJ2-3, with D hard to call. Germline lookup yields CDR1 SGHTA and CDR2 FQGNSA. CDR3 size: 12 residues. The germline V and J ends were trimmed by 5 bases and 5 bases, with 8 bases remaining between them.